This entry lists 9 T cell receptor beta chains sequenced from one sample in a study of cytomegalovirus exposure and HLA in healthy donors. PCR primers comprised 60 Vbeta and 13 Jbeta primers. TCRdb's copy holds only in-frame clones and misses some; the assay was immunoSEQ multiplex PCR. The profile shows roughly 60,000 clones, over 60% of them singletons. Sequences were obtained from PBMCs. These receptors originate from a woman aged 30 to 39 in good health and CMV-seronegative.

The chain recombines TRBV7-6 with TRBJ2-2; TRBD1 matches at 8 bases. This CDR3 has 15 amino acids. Germline V gene sequence: CDR1 SGHVS, CDR2 FNYEAQ. The trim removed 5 bases at V and 4 bases at J, leaving 6 bases unmatched. The CDR3 region is CASSPTDRVTGELFF. Written as DNA, the CDR3 is TGTGCCAGCAGCCCCACGGACAGGGTCACCGGGGAGCTGTTTTTT.

The genes are TRBV4-1 and TRBJ2-1; 13 bases map to TRBD2. The CDR3 length is 17 residues. V lost 0 bases to trimming and J lost 3 bases; unmatched junction nucleotides: 2. Looked up from germline, CDR1 is MGHRA and CDR2 is YSYEKL. The CDR3 is CASSQETSGRFYNEQFF. The DNA of the CDR3 is TGCGCCAGCAGCCAAGAGACTAGCGGGAGGTTCTACAATGAGCAGTTCTTC.

The table lists this clone with a few counts. This sequence joins TRBV7-9 and TRBJ1-1; 7 bases align to TRBD1. The CDR3 consists of 14 residues. Germline loops: CDR1 SEHNR, CDR2 FQNEAQ (reference sequence). The V segment lost 5 bases and the J segment 1 base; nucleotides outside the gene matches: 4. The CDR3 spells CASSPWDRNTEAFF. CDR3 in DNA: TGTGCCAGCAGCCCGTGGGACAGGAACACTGAAGCTTTCTTT.

Comment on this clone: The junction departs from the called germline gene at one end, perhaps through a read error. This rearrangement joins TRBV7-7 to TRBJ2-5; D is perhaps TRBD1 (5 bases). This CDR3 is 14 amino acids long. The V gene's germline CDR1 is SSHAT and CDR2 FNYEAQ (reference sequence). CDR3 in DNA: TGTGCTAGCAGCTTAGCTTCAGGGCAAGAGACCCAGTACTTC. This translates into CASSLASGQETQYF.

J is TRBJ2-5 and V is TRBV4-3; D might be TRBD1 (7 bases). Germline CDR1 LGHNA, CDR2 YSLEER. The length of the CDR3 is 14 residues. Trimming took 4 bases from V and 5 from J, leaving 14 bases between them. The CDR3 sequence: CASSRTRGVETQYF. CDR3 sequence (DNA): TGCGCCAGCAGCCGAACCAGGGGGGTGGAGACCCAGTACTTC.

The chain employs TRBV7-9 and TRBJ2-4; D is possibly TRBD2 (7 bases). The V gene's germline CDR1 is SEHNR and CDR2 FQNEAQ (reference sequence). Trimming cost V 4 bases and J 8 bases, with 21 bases left between them. This CDR3 spans 16 amino acids. The CDR3: CASSSLGGAQDDIQYF. The DNA of the CDR3 is TGTGCCAGCAGCTCCCTGGGGGGGGCCCAGGACGACATTCAGTACTTC.

This clone was seen more than once but under ten times. The CDR3, as DNA: TGCGCCAGCAGTCCCATGACAGGCACCTTTGGGCCCCAGCATTTT. Translating it yields CASSPMTGTFGPQHF. V and J are TRBV10-1 and TRBJ1-5; D possibly corresponds to TRBD1 (6 bases). The V end was cut by 5 bases, the J end by 9 bases, with 20 bases between. The CDR3 is 15 residues long. Germline-derived CDR1 and CDR2 are WNHNN and SYGVQD (reference sequence).

The V gene is TRBV28, the J gene TRBJ2-1; possibly TRBD2 for D (7 bases). This CDR3 comprises 15 residues. The V and J ends lost 3 bases and 2 bases respectively, with 11 bases between them. The germline V gene encodes CDR1 MDHEN and CDR2 SYDVKM. The CDR3 DNA follows: TGTGCCAGCAGTTTTAGGGGGGGGCCCTACAATGAGCAGTTCTTC. Translated, it gives CASSFRGGPYNEQFF.

This sequence joins TRBV30 and TRBJ2-1, with TRBD2 identical over 16 bases. The CDR3 covers 16 residues. Per the germline V gene, CDR1 is GTSNPN and CDR2 is SVGIG (reference sequence). Germline trimming cut 7 bases from V and 1 base from J; bases unmatched to any gene: 4. The CDR3 sequence: CASGLAGGGSYNEQFF. For the CDR3, the DNA is TGTGCCTCGGGACTAGCGGGAGGGGGGTCCTACAATGAGCAGTTCTTC. Full variable domain (rest looked up from reference TRBV30 and TRBJ2-1): SQTIHQWPATLVQPVGSPLSLECTVEGTSNPNLYWYRQAAGRGLQLLFYSVGIGQISSEVPQNLSASRPQDRQFILSSKKLLLSDSGFYLCASGLAGGGSYNEQFFGPGTRLTVL.